This T cell receptor (beta chain) was recovered during a study of T-cell memory formation after mild COVID-19. At the level of the study: For the most part, TCR clusters were specific to one donor.

Whole-study findings and limits: CM and EM subsets held most contracting CD4+ clones; EMRA held CD8+ ones. Memory sampled before infection contained some responding clones, suggesting cross-reactive memory joined. Confirmation of SARS-CoV-2 specificity was lacking for second-wave clones peaking day 37.

This CDR3 has 13 amino acids. With 8 bases removed from V and 5 bases from J, the gap between germline ends came to 15 bases. This clonotype was seen more than once but under ten times. Its antigen is unidentified. From the 5' RACE reads, TCRdb called clonotypes with MiXCR, one entry per CDR3 protein. The top ten hold 3.5% to 4% of the sample, which has about 200,000 distinct CDR3 sequences, 7.5% to 10% seen once. The sample was PBMCs or a T cell subset sorted from them (not recorded which). This sequence joins TRBV12-3 or TRBV12-4 and TRBJ1-2; D unclear. This TCR was recovered from a man younger than 35 who had mild COVID-19 (a few samples of this study predate the infection). Cell type and time point are not known. CDR3 loop: CASVEEPEYGYTF. In DNA, the CDR3 is TGTGCCAGCGTAGAGGAGCCCGAATATGGCTACACCTTC.